The rows below give T cell receptor beta chains drawn from one sample of a study of regulatory T cells in long-lasting Graves disease. TCRdb re-derived calls from the multiplex PCR reads in MiXCR, one entry per CDR3 protein. This table has 450,000 to 600,000 distinct CDR3 sequences, roughly 13% appearing once. This sample was shared with a second study, whose subject was T cells in Graves' hyperthyroidism and ophthalmopathy.

The specimen was peripheral blood mononuclear cells (PBMCs), collected at new diagnosis, from a patient treated with antithyroid drugs. The receptors shown here come from a man aged 25-40 years with Graves disease. CDR3s include the opening cysteine and the closing phenylalanine or tryptophan. D genes are given only for firm matches.

D	V	J	CDR3
.	TRBV12-3/TRBV12-4	TRBJ2-3	CASPLPGAGTDTQYF
TRBD2	TRBV29-1	TRBJ2-1	CSVEAQLAGGKGEQFF
.	TRBV10-3	TRBJ2-1	CAITLTRDSLNEQFF
.	TRBV29-1	TRBJ2-7	CSVDSPGNEQYF
.	TRBV2	TRBJ1-4	CASIYSGVVNEKLFF
TRBD1	TRBV27	TRBJ1-4	CASKPDRLIERLFF
.	TRBV7-6	TRBJ1-4	CASSLRGIVKTNEKLFF
.	TRBV7-9	TRBJ2-1	CASSSGTLLWEQFF
TRBD1	TRBV30	TRBJ2-1	CVRQGEVNEQFF
.	TRBV9	TRBJ2-1	CASSPRRLGNEQFF